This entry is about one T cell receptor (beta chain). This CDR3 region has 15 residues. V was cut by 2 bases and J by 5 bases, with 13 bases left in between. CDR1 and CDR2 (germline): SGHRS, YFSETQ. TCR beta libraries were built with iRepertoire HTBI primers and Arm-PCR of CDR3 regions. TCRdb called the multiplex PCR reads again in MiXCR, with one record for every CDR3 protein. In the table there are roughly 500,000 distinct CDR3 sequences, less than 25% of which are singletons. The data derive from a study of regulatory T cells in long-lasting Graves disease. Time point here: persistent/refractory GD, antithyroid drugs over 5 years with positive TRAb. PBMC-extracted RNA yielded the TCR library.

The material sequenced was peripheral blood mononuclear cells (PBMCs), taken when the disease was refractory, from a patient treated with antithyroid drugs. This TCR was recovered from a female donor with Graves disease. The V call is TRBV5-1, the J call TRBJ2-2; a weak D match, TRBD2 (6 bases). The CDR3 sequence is CASSLSGEETGELFF. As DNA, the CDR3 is TGCGCCAGCAGCTTATCCGGGGAGGAAACCGGGGAGCTGTTTTTT.